The rows below give T cell receptor beta chains drawn from one sample of a study of cytomegalovirus exposure and HLA in healthy donors. Assay used: immunoSEQ multiplex PCR; TCRdb lists only in-frame clones, some missing. The sample holds roughly 110,000 clones; around three quarters are singletons and the top ten take less than 3.5%. Specimen: PBMCs. The receptors were sampled from a female donor in good health and CMV-seronegative. The CDR3 runs from the conserved cysteine through the conserved F or W. Fields, in order: V gene, clone size, J gene, D gene, CDR3 DNA, CDR3 protein. D genes are given only for firm matches. Only part of the rows carry a size: once, few, many, or a class if the clone is expanded.

v_call: TRBV5-1
clone_size: -
j_call: TRBJ2-4
d_call: TRBD2
cdr3_nt: TGCGCCAGCAGCTTGATAGCGGGGTGGAGCATTCAGTACTTC
cdr3_aa: CASSLIAGWSIQYF

v_call: TRBV5-1
clone_size: -
j_call: TRBJ2-5
d_call: -
cdr3_nt: TGCGCCAGCAGCTTCACGGGAACAGAGACCCAGTACTTC
cdr3_aa: CASSFTGTETQYF

v_call: TRBV29-1
clone_size: -
j_call: TRBJ1-2
d_call: -
cdr3_nt: TGCAGCGTTTTGGAGGGGACGACTAACTATGGCTACACCTTC
cdr3_aa: CSVLEGTTNYGYTF

v_call: TRBV6-1
clone_size: -
j_call: TRBJ1-2
d_call: -
cdr3_nt: TGTGCCAGCAGTGAGGGGGGTTCTAACTATGGCTACACCTTC
cdr3_aa: CASSEGGSNYGYTF

v_call: TRBV18
clone_size: few
j_call: TRBJ1-4
d_call: TRBD1
cdr3_nt: TGTGCCAGCTCACCAGAGAACAGGGGCAGACCTGAAAAACTGTTTTTT
cdr3_aa: CASSPENRGRPEKLFF

v_call: TRBV10-1
clone_size: -
j_call: TRBJ2-1
d_call: -
cdr3_nt: TGCGCCAGCAGTGACCCCGGGGAGCACAATGAGCAGTTCTTC
cdr3_aa: CASSDPGEHNEQFF

v_call: TRBV5-6
clone_size: -
j_call: TRBJ1-1
d_call: -
cdr3_nt: TGTGCCAGCAGCCCTAGAATTAACACTGAAGCTTTCTTT
cdr3_aa: CASSPRINTEAFF

v_call: TRBV6-1
clone_size: -
j_call: TRBJ1-1
d_call: TRBD1
cdr3_nt: TGTGCCAGCAGTGTACAGGGGGTCACTGAAGCTTTCTTT
cdr3_aa: CASSVQGVTEAFF

v_call: TRBV30
clone_size: once
j_call: TRBJ2-7
d_call: TRBD1
cdr3_nt: TGTGCCTGGAGTGCCCTCTTGGGACAGGGGACTGGGGAGCAGTACTTC
cdr3_aa: CAWSALLGQGTGEQYF

v_call: TRBV7-9
clone_size: few
j_call: TRBJ2-2
d_call: -
cdr3_nt: TGTGCCAGCAGCTCGACTCCGGGGAACACCGGGGAGCTGTTTTTT
cdr3_aa: CASSSTPGNTGELFF

v_call: TRBV5-1
clone_size: -
j_call: TRBJ1-1
d_call: TRBD1
cdr3_nt: TGCGCCAGCAGCTCCGCAGGGGGCCCGAACACTGAAGCTTTCTTT
cdr3_aa: CASSSAGGPNTEAFF

v_call: TRBV5-1
clone_size: -
j_call: TRBJ2-1
d_call: TRBD2
cdr3_nt: TGCGCCAGCAGCTTGGCCAGCGGGAGTTACAATGAGCAGTTCTTC
cdr3_aa: CASSLASGSYNEQFF

v_call: TRBV9
clone_size: -
j_call: TRBJ2-2
d_call: TRBD1
cdr3_nt: TGTGCCAGCAGCCTAAGGACAGGGGGGACCGGGGAGCTGTTTTTT
cdr3_aa: CASSLRTGGTGELFF

v_call: TRBV4-1
clone_size: -
j_call: TRBJ1-5
d_call: TRBD1
cdr3_nt: TGCGCCAGCAGCTACGGACAGGTCGGGCAGCCCCAGCATTTT
cdr3_aa: CASSYGQVGQPQHF

v_call: TRBV28
clone_size: -
j_call: TRBJ1-2
d_call: -
cdr3_nt: TGTGCCAGCAGTCTCGGGATTGGAGGGTGGACTGGCTACGCCTTC
cdr3_aa: CASSLGIGGWTGYAF

v_call: TRBV28
clone_size: -
j_call: TRBJ2-7
d_call: TRBD2
cdr3_nt: TGTGCCAGCATCGGGACGGGGGGAACCTACGAGCAGTACTTC
cdr3_aa: CASIGTGGTYEQYF

v_call: TRBV6-1
clone_size: once
j_call: TRBJ2-7
d_call: TRBD1
cdr3_nt: TGTGCCAGCAGGGGACAGGGTGTAAACGAGCAGTACTTC
cdr3_aa: CASRGQGVNEQYF

v_call: TRBV4-1
clone_size: -
j_call: TRBJ2-7
d_call: -
cdr3_nt: TGCGCCAGCAGCCCCTCCCGACAGGATACCTACGAGCAGTACTTC
cdr3_aa: CASSPSRQDTYEQYF

v_call: TRBV7-2
clone_size: -
j_call: TRBJ1-6
d_call: TRBD1
cdr3_nt: TGTGCCAGCAGCCCGGTCCCGGACAGGTATTCACCCCTCCACTTT
cdr3_aa: CASSPVPDRYSPLHF

v_call: TRBV6-6
clone_size: -
j_call: TRBJ1-2
d_call: -
cdr3_nt: TGTGCCACCAACCACCGGACAGCCCCTAGGGGCTACACCTTC
cdr3_aa: CATNHRTAPRGYTF

v_call: TRBV9
clone_size: -
j_call: TRBJ2-1
d_call: TRBD2
cdr3_nt: TGTGCCAGCAGCGCTAGCGGGGACTCCTACAATGAGCAGTTCTTC
cdr3_aa: CASSASGDSYNEQFF

v_call: TRBV27
clone_size: -
j_call: TRBJ1-5
d_call: -
cdr3_nt: TGTGCCAGCAGTCGAAGGGGGAGCAATCAGCCCCAGCATTTT
cdr3_aa: CASSRRGSNQPQHF

v_call: TRBV4-1
clone_size: -
j_call: TRBJ2-6
d_call: TRBD2
cdr3_nt: TGCGCCAGCAGCCAAGTTGGGGGGGGAGGGCCTGGGGCCAACGTCCTGACTTTC
cdr3_aa: CASSQVGGGGPGANVLTF

v_call: TRBV13
clone_size: -
j_call: TRBJ1-1
d_call: -
cdr3_nt: TGTGCCAGCAGCTTAGGCAGGGTGAACACTGAAGCTTTCTTT
cdr3_aa: CASSLGRVNTEAFF

v_call: TRBV5-1
clone_size: -
j_call: TRBJ2-5
d_call: -
cdr3_nt: TGCGCCAGCAGCTTGTCTCAAGGGGCGATAGGCCAAGAGACCCAGTACTTC
cdr3_aa: CASSLSQGAIGQETQYF

v_call: TRBV15
clone_size: -
j_call: TRBJ2-5
d_call: TRBD1
cdr3_nt: TGTGCCACCAGCAGAGGACAGGGGGCAGGAGAGACCCAGTACTTC
cdr3_aa: CATSRGQGAGETQYF

v_call: TRBV5-1
clone_size: few
j_call: TRBJ2-1
d_call: TRBD2
cdr3_nt: TGCGCCTCCGGGGGGGGGATTTACAATGAGCAGTTCTTC
cdr3_aa: CASGGGIYNEQFF

v_call: TRBV11-2
clone_size: once
j_call: TRBJ1-5
d_call: -
cdr3_nt: TGTGCCAGCAGCTTAGATCCAGGTCAGCCCCAGCATTTT
cdr3_aa: CASSLDPGQPQHF

v_call: TRBV19
clone_size: -
j_call: TRBJ2-2
d_call: -
cdr3_nt: TGTGCCAGTAGTATTGGAGGGGCCACCACCGGGGAGCTGTTTTTT
cdr3_aa: CASSIGGATTGELFF

v_call: TRBV6-5
clone_size: -
j_call: TRBJ1-2
d_call: TRBD1
cdr3_nt: TGTGCCAGCAGTTACACCTGGACAGGAAACTATGGCTACACCTTC
cdr3_aa: CASSYTWTGNYGYTF

v_call: TRBV5-4
clone_size: few
j_call: TRBJ1-4
d_call: -
cdr3_nt: TGTGCCAGCAGCTTTGGCTTAGGGGATGAAAAACTGTTTTTT
cdr3_aa: CASSFGLGDEKLFF

v_call: TRBV11-2
clone_size: -
j_call: TRBJ2-7
d_call: TRBD1
cdr3_nt: TGTGCCAGCAGCCCCCCGGGACAGGGGGCAATAGAGCAGTACTTC
cdr3_aa: CASSPPGQGAIEQYF

v_call: TRBV11-2
clone_size: once
j_call: TRBJ1-6
d_call: TRBD1
cdr3_nt: TGTGCCAGCAGCCCCCCCCCAGGGGGCGAGTCACCCCTCCACTTT
cdr3_aa: CASSPPPGGESPLHF

v_call: TRBV6-5
clone_size: -
j_call: TRBJ2-4
d_call: -
cdr3_nt: TGTGCCAGCCGAGGCCCGGACGGGAGAAACATTCAGTACTTC
cdr3_aa: CASRGPDGRNIQYF

v_call: TRBV6-1
clone_size: few
j_call: TRBJ1-5
d_call: TRBD1
cdr3_nt: TGTGCCAGCGGGAGACAGGGTCAAAATCAGCCCCAGCATTTT
cdr3_aa: CASGRQGQNQPQHF

v_call: TRBV7-2
clone_size: -
j_call: TRBJ1-6
d_call: TRBD1
cdr3_nt: TGTGCCAGCAGCACCGGGACAGATAATTCACCCCTCCACTTT
cdr3_aa: CASSTGTDNSPLHF

v_call: TRBV2
clone_size: -
j_call: TRBJ2-2
d_call: -
cdr3_nt: TGTGCCAGCAGTGAAACGGGGTCCGGGACCGGGGAGCTGTTTTTT
cdr3_aa: CASSETGSGTGELFF

v_call: TRBV7-8
clone_size: -
j_call: TRBJ2-1
d_call: -
cdr3_nt: TGTGCCAGCAGCCTGGGCCCATTAATGCGGGATGAGCAGTTCTTC
cdr3_aa: CASSLGPLMRDEQFF

v_call: TRBV7-8
clone_size: -
j_call: TRBJ2-1
d_call: -
cdr3_nt: TGTGCCAGCAGCTTAGAGGAGCCTTCTTTGGAGCAGTTCTTC
cdr3_aa: CASSLEEPSLEQFF

v_call: TRBV11-2
clone_size: -
j_call: TRBJ2-3
d_call: TRBD2
cdr3_nt: TGTGCCAGCAGCCTAGCGGGGAACACAGATACGCAGTATTTT
cdr3_aa: CASSLAGNTDTQYF

v_call: TRBV18
clone_size: -
j_call: TRBJ2-7
d_call: -
cdr3_nt: TGTGCCAGCTCACCACTTACAGGGAAAGGGCTCGAGCAGTACTTC
cdr3_aa: CASSPLTGKGLEQYF

v_call: TRBV4-1
clone_size: -
j_call: TRBJ2-5
d_call: -
cdr3_nt: TGCGCCAGCAGCCAAGACGGAGGAGAAGAGACCCAGTACTTC
cdr3_aa: CASSQDGGEETQYF

v_call: TRBV2
clone_size: -
j_call: TRBJ1-2
d_call: -
cdr3_nt: TGTGCCAGCAGAGCCGACCCAGGGGACTATGGCTACACCTTC
cdr3_aa: CASRADPGDYGYTF

v_call: TRBV6-1
clone_size: -
j_call: TRBJ2-1
d_call: TRBD1
cdr3_nt: TGTGCCAGCAGTGGCCGGGACAGGGCGCCCGACTACAATGAGCAGTTCTTC
cdr3_aa: CASSGRDRAPDYNEQFF

v_call: TRBV6-4
clone_size: -
j_call: TRBJ2-1
d_call: -
cdr3_nt: TGTGCCAGCAGTGACTCGAGTGTAGGGGAATACAATGAGCAGTTCTTC
cdr3_aa: CASSDSSVGEYNEQFF

v_call: TRBV11-2
clone_size: -
j_call: TRBJ1-1
d_call: TRBD1
cdr3_nt: TGTGCCAGCAGCTTGACAGGGCGGACTGAAGCTTTCTTT
cdr3_aa: CASSLTGRTEAFF

v_call: TRBV5-4
clone_size: -
j_call: TRBJ1-2
d_call: TRBD1
cdr3_nt: TGTGCCAGCAGCTTGGCAGGGACAGGGGAGGATGGCTACACCTTC
cdr3_aa: CASSLAGTGEDGYTF

v_call: TRBV4-1
clone_size: -
j_call: TRBJ2-1
d_call: TRBD2
cdr3_nt: TGCGCCAGCAGCCAAGAAACGGGGACTAGCGGCCCCAATGAGCAGTTCTTC
cdr3_aa: CASSQETGTSGPNEQFF

v_call: TRBV13
clone_size: -
j_call: TRBJ2-1
d_call: TRBD2
cdr3_nt: TGTGCCAGCAGCTTACGGCTGACTAGCGGGGGAAAAAGGGATGAGCAGTTCTTC
cdr3_aa: CASSLRLTSGGKRDEQFF

v_call: TRBV25-1
clone_size: -
j_call: TRBJ2-5
d_call: -
cdr3_nt: TGTGCCAGCAGTGAATCTGGGGGGGCTAGGGAGACCCAGTACTTC
cdr3_aa: CASSESGGARETQYF

v_call: TRBV29-1
clone_size: -
j_call: TRBJ1-2
d_call: TRBD1
cdr3_nt: TGCAGCGTTGAACCAACCGGGACAGGCTATGGCTACACCTTC
cdr3_aa: CSVEPTGTGYGYTF

v_call: TRBV5-8
clone_size: -
j_call: TRBJ2-5
d_call: -
cdr3_nt: TGTGCCAGCAGCTATGGGGGGGAGACCCAGTACTTC
cdr3_aa: CASSYGGETQYF

v_call: TRBV4-3
clone_size: -
j_call: TRBJ1-3
d_call: -
cdr3_nt: TGCGCCAGCAGCCAAGATAGGAGCAACTCTGGAAACACCATATATTTT
cdr3_aa: CASSQDRSNSGNTIYF

v_call: TRBV15
clone_size: -
j_call: TRBJ1-1
d_call: -
cdr3_nt: TGTGCCACCAGCAGAGAGATGGACAGGAACACTGAAGCTTTCTTT
cdr3_aa: CATSREMDRNTEAFF

v_call: TRBV27
clone_size: -
j_call: TRBJ1-3
d_call: -
cdr3_nt: TGTGCCAGCAGCCCCCGAACAGGGTCCTCTGGAAACACCATATATTTT
cdr3_aa: CASSPRTGSSGNTIYF